This T cell receptor (beta chain) was observed in a study of blood T cell repertoires in COVID-19. Overall study context: The United States, Italy and Spain supplied acute and convalescent COVID-19 samples. PBMCs, B-cell-depleted T cells, or T cells provided the cDNA or gDNA that made up the material.

Germline-derived CDR1 and CDR2 are SGHRS and YFSETQ. This CDR3 contains 15 residues. The ends were cut back, 3 bases at V and 3 bases at J, with 10 bases in the middle. Per the study methods: Amplifying reference gene primers gave estimates of nucleated cell counts. Profiled with immunoSEQ multiplex PCR; TCRdb holds only in-frame clones, not every one. Clonal size and the V and J genes are those of that table, whereas D and trimming came from the DNA. The table shows 200,000 to 300,000 clones, with around four fifths occurring only once. This TCR was sampled from a woman in her seventies with acute or convalescent COVID-19. Material: peripheral blood. The genes are TRBV5-1 and TRBJ1-6; a possible D gene is TRBD1 (5 bases). The CDR3 DNA reads as TGCGCCAGCAGCTCCCAGGACATCTATAATTCACCCCTCCACTTT. As protein: CASSSQDIYNSPLHF. The whole variable domain, filled in from reference TRBV5-1 and TRBJ1-6, reads KAGVTQTPRYLIKTRGQQVTLSCSPISGHRSVSWYQQTPGQGLQFLFEYFSETQRNKGNFPGRFSGRQFSNSRSEMNVSTLELGDSALYLCASSSQDIYNSPLHFGNGTRLTVT.